The T cell receptor (beta chain) under discussion was sequenced for a study of Tregs in tolerant kidney transplant recipients. Study at large: The nonmyeloablative bone marrow transplants came from related graft donors, with transient mixed chimerism. Findings and caveats of the study: Activated donor B cell expansion appeared to reveal the most relevant donor-specific TCRbeta repertoire. Donor-specific Treg expansion exceeded global Treg expansion in tolerant patients, suggesting antigen drive.

In the case of this clone: What it binds is not known.

The protocol was immunoSEQ multiplex PCR, while the TCRdb copy is restricted to in-frame clones and leaves out a portion. This sample yields 50,000 to 85,000 clones, of which roughly 89% are seen a single time; 11% belongs to the top ten. Unstimulated Tregs (CD4+CD25+CD127-) and CD4+CD25- non-Tregs were sorted from PBMCs. The TCR was taken from a human donor who received a combined kidney and bone marrow transplant. The sequencing here drew on CD8+ T cells from blood, taken before the transplant.

CDR3 nucleotide sequence: TGTGCCTGGGCAGGGGTGGGGTCGTCGGAAGGCTACACCTTC. This translates into CAWAGVGSSEGYTF. The V gene is TRBV30, the J gene TRBJ1-2, with TRBD1 as a possible D gene (6 bases). Deletions cut 5 bases from V and 8 bases from J, with 21 bases between. The CDR3 spans 14 residues. The V gene's germline CDR1 is GTSNPN and CDR2 SVGIG (reference sequence).